This TCR beta chain appears in the sequencing data of a study of cytomegalovirus exposure and HLA in healthy donors. Study-level results: The sole available immune exposure information was CMV serostatus. Most TCR beta V segments were productive about 87% or about 30% of the time in an earlier analysis.

PCR used 60 Vbeta primers and 13 Jbeta primers. Clones were read by immunoSEQ multiplex PCR, and TCRdb kept only the in-frame ones, dropping some. The sample contains fewer than 40,000 clones, roughly 79% of which appear only once. CDR1 is MGHRA, CDR2 YSYEKL, per germline. This CDR3 comprises 14 residues. With V trimmed by 1 base and J by 3 bases, 0 bases remained unmatched. This clone was observed a handful of times. Its target is not known. The TCR comes from a woman in her thirties or forties in good health and CMV-seronegative. This chain joins TRBV4-1 and TRBJ2-3, with TRBD1 identical over 8 bases. The specimen was PBMCs. The CDR3 loop is CASSQGTGTDTQYF. CDR3 in DNA: TGCGCCAGCAGCCAAGGGACAGGGACAGATACGCAGTATTTT.